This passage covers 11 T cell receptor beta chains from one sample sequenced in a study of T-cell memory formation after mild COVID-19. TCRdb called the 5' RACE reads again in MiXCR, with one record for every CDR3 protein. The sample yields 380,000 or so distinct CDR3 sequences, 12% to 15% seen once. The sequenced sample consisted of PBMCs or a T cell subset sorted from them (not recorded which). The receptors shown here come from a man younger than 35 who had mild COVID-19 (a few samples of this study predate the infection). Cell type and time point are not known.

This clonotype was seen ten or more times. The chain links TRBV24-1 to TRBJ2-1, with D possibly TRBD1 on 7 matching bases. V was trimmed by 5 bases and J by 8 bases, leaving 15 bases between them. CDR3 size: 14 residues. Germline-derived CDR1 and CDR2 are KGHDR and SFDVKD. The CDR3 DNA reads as TGTGCCACCAGTGGGCAGGGGGGCCGGTATGAGCAGTTCTTC. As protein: CATSGQGGRYEQFF.

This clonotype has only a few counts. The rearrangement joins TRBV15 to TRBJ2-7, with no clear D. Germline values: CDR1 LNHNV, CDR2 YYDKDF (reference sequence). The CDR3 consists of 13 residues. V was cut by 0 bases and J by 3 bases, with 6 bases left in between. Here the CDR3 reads CATSRDPSYEQYF. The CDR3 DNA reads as TGTGCCACCAGCAGAGATCCTAGCTACGAGCAGTACTTC. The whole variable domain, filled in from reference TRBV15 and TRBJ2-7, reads DAMVIQNPRYQVTQFGKPVTLSCSQTLNHNVMYWYQQKSSQAPKLLFHYYDKDFNNEADTPDNFQSRRPNTSFCFLDIRSPGLGDTAMYLCATSRDPSYEQYFGPGTRLTVT.

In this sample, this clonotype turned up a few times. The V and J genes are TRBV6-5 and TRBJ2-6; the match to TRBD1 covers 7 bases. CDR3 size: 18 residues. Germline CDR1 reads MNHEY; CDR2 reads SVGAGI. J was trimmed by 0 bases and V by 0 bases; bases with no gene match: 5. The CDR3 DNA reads TGTGCCAGCAGTTACTCGGCCAGGGGGTTCTCTGGGGCCAACGTCCTGACTTTC. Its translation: CASSYSARGFSGANVLTF.

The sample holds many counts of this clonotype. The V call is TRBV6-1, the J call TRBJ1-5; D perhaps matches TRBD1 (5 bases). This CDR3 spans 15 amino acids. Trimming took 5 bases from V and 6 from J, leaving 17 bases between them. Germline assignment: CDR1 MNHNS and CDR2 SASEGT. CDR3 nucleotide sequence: TGTGCCAGCAGTCCGGGGCTCCCCCAAGGTCAGCCCCAGCATTTT. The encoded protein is CASSPGLPQGQPQHF.

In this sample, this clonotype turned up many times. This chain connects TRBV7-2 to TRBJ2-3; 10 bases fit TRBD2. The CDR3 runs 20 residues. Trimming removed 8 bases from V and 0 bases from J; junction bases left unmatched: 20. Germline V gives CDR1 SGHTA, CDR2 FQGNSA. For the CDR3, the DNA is TGTGCCAGCGGAAACATAGCGGGGGGATTTACAAGGGCTAGCACAGATACGCAGTATTTT. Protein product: CASGNIAGGFTRASTDTQYF.

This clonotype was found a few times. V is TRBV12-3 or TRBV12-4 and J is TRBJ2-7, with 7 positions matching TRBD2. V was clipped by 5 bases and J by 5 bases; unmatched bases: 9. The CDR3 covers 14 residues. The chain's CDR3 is CASSTAGPRDEQYF. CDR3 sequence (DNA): TGTGCCAGCAGTACAGCGGGGCCCAGGGACGAGCAGTACTTC.

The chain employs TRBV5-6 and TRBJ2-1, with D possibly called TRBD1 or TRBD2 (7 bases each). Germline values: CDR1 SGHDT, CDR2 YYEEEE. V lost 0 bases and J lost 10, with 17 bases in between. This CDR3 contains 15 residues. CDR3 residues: CASSLGAGGGLEQFF. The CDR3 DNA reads TGTGCCAGCAGCTTGGGTGCAGGGGGGGGATTGGAGCAGTTCTTC.

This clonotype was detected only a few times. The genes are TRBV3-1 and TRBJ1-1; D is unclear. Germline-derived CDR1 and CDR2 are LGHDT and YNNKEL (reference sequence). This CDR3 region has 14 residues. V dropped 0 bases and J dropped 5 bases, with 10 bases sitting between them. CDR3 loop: CASSQDVWETEAFF. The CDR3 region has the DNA TGTGCCAGCAGCCAAGATGTATGGGAGACTGAAGCTTTCTTT.

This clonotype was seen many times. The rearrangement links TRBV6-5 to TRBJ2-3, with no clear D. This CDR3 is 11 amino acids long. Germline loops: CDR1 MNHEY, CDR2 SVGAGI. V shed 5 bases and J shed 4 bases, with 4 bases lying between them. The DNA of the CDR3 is TGTGCCAGCAGTGATTCAGATACGCAGTATTTT. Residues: CASSDSDTQYF.

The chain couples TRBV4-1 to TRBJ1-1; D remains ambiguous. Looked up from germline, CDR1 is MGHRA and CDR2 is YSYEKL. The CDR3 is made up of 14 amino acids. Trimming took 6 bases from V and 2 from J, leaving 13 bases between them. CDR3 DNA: TGCGCCAGCAGGTCCTGGAAGACAAACACTGAAGCTTTCTTT. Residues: CASRSWKTNTEAFF.

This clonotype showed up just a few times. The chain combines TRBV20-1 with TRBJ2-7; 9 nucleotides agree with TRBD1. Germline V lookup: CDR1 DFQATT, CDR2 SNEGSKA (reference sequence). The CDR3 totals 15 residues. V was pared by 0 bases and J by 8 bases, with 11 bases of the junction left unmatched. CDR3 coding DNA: TGCAGTGCTAGAGATCGGGACAGGGAGGTATGGAAGCAGTACTTC. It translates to CSARDRDREVWKQYF.